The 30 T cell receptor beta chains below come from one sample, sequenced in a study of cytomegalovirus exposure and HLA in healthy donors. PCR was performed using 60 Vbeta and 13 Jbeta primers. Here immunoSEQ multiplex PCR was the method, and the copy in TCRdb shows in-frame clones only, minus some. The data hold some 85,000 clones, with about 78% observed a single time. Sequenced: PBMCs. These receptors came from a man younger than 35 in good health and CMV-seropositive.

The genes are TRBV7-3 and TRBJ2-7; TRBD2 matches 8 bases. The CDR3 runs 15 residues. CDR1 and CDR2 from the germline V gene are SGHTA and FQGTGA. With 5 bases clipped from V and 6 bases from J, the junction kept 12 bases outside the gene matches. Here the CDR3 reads CASSRKVSGIGEQYF. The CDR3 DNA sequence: TGTGCCAGCAGCAGAAAGGTTAGCGGGATCGGCGAGCAGTACTTC.

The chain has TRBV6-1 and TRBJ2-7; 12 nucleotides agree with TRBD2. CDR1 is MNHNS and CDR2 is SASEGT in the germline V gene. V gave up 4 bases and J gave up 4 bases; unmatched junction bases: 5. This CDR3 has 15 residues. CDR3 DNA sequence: TGTGCCAGCAGTGTTGGACTAGCGGGAACTTACGAGCAGTACTTC. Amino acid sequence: CASSVGLAGTYEQYF.

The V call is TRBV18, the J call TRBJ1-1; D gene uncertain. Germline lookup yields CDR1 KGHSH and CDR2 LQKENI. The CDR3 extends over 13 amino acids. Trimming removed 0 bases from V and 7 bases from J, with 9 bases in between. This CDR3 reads CASSPPVRNEAFF. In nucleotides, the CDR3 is TGTGCCAGCTCACCACCGGTGAGAAATGAAGCTTTCTTT.

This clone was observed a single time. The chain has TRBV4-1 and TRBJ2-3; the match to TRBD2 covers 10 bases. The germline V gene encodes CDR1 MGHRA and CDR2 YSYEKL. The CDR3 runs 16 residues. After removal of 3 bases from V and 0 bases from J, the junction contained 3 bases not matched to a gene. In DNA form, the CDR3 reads TGCGCCAGCAGCCAGGCGACTAGCGGGAGCACAGATACGCAGTATTTT. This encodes CASSQATSGSTDTQYF.

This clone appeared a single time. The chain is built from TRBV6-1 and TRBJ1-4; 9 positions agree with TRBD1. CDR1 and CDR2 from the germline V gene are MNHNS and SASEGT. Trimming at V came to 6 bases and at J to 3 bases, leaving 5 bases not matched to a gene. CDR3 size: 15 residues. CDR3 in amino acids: CASRRDRGANEKLFF. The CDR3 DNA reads TGTGCCAGCAGAAGAGACAGGGGGGCTAATGAAAAACTGTTTTTT.

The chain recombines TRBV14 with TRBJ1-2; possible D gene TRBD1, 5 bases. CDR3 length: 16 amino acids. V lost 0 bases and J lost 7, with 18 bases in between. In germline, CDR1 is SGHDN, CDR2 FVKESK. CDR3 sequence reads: CASSQDLDSRRSGYTF. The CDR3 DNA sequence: TGTGCCAGCAGCCAAGACTTAGACAGTCGCAGGTCTGGCTACACCTTC.

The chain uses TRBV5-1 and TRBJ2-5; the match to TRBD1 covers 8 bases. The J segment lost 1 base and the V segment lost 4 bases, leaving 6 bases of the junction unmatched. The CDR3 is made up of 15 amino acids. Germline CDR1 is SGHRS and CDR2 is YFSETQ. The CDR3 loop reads CASSPRTGPQETQYF. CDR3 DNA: TGCGCCAGCAGCCCAAGGACAGGGCCCCAAGAGACCCAGTACTTC. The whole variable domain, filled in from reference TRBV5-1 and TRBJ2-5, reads KAGVTQTPRYLIKTRGQQVTLSCSPISGHRSVSWYQQTPGQGLQFLFEYFSETQRNKGNFPGRFSGRQFSNSRSEMNVSTLELGDSALYLCASSPRTGPQETQYFGPGTRLLVL.

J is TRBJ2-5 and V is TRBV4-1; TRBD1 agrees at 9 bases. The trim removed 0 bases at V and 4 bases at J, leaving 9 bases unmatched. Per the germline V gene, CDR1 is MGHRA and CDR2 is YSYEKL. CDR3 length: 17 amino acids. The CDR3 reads CASSQEGPGQGRETQYF. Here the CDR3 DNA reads TGCGCCAGCAGCCAAGAGGGGCCCGGACAGGGGCGAGAGACCCAGTACTTC.

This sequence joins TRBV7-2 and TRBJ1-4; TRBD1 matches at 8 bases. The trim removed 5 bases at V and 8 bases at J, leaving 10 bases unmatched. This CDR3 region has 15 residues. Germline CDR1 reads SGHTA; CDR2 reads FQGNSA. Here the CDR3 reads CASSTPGQAEEKLFF. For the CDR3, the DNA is TGTGCCAGCAGCACCCCGGGACAGGCTGAGGAAAAACTGTTTTTT. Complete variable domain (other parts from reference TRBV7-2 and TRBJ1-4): GAGVSQSPSNKVTEKGKDVELRCDPISGHTALYWYRQSLGQGLEFLIYFQGNSAPDKSGLPSDRFSAERTGGSVSTLTIQRTQQEDSAVYLCASSTPGQAEEKLFFGSGTQLSVL.

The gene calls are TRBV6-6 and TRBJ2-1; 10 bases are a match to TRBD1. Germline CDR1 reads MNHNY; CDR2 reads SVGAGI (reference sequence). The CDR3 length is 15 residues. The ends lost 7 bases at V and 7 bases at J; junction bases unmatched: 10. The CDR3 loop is CASNKAGQGVNEQFF. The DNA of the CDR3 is TGTGCCAGCAACAAGGCCGGACAGGGGGTAAATGAGCAGTTCTTC.

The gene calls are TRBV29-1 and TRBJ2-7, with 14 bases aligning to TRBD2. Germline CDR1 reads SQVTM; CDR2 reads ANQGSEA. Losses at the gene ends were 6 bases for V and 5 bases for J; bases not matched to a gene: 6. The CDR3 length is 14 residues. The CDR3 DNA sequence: TGCAGCGTCCAGACTAGCGGGAGGGCCGACGAGCAGTACTTC. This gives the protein CSVQTSGRADEQYF.

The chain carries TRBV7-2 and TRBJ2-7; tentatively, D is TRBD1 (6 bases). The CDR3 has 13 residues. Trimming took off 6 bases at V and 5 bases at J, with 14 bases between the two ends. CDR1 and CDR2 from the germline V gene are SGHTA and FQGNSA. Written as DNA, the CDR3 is TGTGCCAGCAGACTAATACAGGGTGACGAGCAGTACTTC. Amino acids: CASRLIQGDEQYF.

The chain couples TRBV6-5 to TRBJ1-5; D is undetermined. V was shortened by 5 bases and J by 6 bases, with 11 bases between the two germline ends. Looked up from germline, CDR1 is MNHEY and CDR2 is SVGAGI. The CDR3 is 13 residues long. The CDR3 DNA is TGTGCCAGCAGTCCAGTAATCGCTCAGCCCCAGCATTTT. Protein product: CASSPVIAQPQHF.

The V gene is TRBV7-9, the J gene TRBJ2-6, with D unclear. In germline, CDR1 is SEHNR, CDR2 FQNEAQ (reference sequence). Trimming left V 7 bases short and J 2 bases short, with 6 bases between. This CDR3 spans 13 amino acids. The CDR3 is CASNRAGANVLTF. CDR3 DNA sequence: TGTGCCAGCAACCGAGCTGGGGCCAACGTCCTGACTTTC.

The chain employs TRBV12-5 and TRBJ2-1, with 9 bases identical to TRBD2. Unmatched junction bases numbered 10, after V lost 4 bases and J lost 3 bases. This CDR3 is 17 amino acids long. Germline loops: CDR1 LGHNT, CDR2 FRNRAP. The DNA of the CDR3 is TGTGCTAGTGGTTCATTCCCCAAAGCGGGAGGCTACAATGAGCAGTTCTTC. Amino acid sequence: CASGSFPKAGGYNEQFF.

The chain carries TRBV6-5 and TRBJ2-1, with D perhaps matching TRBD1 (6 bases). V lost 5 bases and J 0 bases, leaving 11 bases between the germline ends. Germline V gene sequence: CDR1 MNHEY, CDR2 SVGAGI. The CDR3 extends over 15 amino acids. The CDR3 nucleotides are TGTGCCAGCAGTAAGGACAGCAGCTCCTACAATGAGCAGTTCTTC. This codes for CASSKDSSSYNEQFF.

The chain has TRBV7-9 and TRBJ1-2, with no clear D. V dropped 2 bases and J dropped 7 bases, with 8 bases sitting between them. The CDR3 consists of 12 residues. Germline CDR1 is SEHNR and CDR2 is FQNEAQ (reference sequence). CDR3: CASSLLGRGYTF. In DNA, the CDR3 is TGTGCCAGCAGCTTATTGGGCCGTGGCTACACCTTC.

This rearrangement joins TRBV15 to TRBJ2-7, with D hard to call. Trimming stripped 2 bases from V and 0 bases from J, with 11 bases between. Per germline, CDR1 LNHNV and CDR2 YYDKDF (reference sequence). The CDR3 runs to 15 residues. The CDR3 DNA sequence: TGTGCCACCAGCAGATCGCGACTGGCCTCCTACGAGCAGTACTTC. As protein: CATSRSRLASYEQYF.

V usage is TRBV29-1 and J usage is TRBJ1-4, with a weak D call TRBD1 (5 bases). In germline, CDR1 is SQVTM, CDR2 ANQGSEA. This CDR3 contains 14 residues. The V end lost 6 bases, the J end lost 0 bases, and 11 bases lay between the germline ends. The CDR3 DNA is TGCAGCGTCACCAAAGGGGCAACTAATGAAAAACTGTTTTTT. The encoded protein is CSVTKGATNEKLFF.

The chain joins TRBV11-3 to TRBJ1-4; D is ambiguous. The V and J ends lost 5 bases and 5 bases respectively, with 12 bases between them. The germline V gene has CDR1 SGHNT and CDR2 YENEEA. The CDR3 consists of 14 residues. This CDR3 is CASSPGRENEKLFF. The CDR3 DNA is TGTGCCAGCAGCCCCGGGCGGGAAAATGAAAAACTGTTTTTT.

The CDR3 region has the DNA TGTGCCAGCAGCTTATTGGCGGGAGAATCCCAAGAGACCCAGTACTTC. It encodes CASSLLAGESQETQYF. This chain joins TRBV7-2 and TRBJ2-5; 7 bases are a match to TRBD2. Per germline, CDR1 SGHTA and CDR2 FQGNSA. The trim removed 2 bases at V and 1 base at J, leaving 7 bases unmatched. The CDR3 loop spans 16 amino acids.

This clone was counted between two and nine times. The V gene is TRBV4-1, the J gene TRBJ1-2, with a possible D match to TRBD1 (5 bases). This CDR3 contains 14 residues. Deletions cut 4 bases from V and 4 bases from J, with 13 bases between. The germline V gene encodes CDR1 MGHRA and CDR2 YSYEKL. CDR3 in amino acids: CASSRGTAVYGYTF. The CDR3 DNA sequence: TGCGCCAGCAGCCGCGGGACTGCTGTCTATGGCTACACCTTC.

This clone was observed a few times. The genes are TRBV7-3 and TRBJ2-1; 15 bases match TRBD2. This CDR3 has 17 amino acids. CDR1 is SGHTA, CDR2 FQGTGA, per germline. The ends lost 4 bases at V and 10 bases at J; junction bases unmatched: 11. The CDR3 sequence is CASSSGTSGRLAREQFF. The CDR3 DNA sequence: TGTGCCAGCAGCTCCGGGACTAGCGGGAGGCTTGCCCGAGAGCAGTTCTTC. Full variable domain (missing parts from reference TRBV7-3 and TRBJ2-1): GAGVSQTPSNKVTEKGKYVELRCDPISGHTALYWYRQSLGQGPEFLIYFQGTGAADDSGLPNDRFFAVRPEGSVSTLKIQRTERGDSAVYLCASSSGTSGRLAREQFFGPGTRLTVL.

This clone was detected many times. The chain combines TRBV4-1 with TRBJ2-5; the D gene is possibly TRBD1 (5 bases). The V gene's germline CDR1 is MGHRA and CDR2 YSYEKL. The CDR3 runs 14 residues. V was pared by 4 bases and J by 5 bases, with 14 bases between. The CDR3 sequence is CASSRQGVRETQYF. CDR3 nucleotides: TGCGCCAGCAGCCGGCAGGGTGTGAGGGAGACCCAGTACTTC.

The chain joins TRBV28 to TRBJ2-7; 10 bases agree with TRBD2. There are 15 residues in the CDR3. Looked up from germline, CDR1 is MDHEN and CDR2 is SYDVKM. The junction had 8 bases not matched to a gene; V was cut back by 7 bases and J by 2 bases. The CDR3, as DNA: TGTGCCAGCACCCTACTAGCGGGGCGGACCTACGAGCAGTACTTC. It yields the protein CASTLLAGRTYEQYF.

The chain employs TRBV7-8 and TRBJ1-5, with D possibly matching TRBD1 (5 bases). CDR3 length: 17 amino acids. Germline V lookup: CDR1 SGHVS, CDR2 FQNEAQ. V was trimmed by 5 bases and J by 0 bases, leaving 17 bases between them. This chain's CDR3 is CASSKLLGGNSNQPQHF. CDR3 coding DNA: TGTGCCAGCAGCAAACTCCTGGGGGGGAATAGCAATCAGCCCCAGCATTTT.

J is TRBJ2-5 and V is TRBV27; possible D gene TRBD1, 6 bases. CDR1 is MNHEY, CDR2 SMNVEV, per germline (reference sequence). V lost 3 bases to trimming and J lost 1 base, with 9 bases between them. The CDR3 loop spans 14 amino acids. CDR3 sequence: CASSLGTSQETQYF. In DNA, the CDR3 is TGTGCCAGCAGTTTGGGGACAAGCCAAGAGACCCAGTACTTC.

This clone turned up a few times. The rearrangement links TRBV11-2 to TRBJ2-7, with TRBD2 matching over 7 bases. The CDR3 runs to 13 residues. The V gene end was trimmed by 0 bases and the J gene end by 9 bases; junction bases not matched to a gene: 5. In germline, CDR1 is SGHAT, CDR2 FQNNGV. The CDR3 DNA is TGTGCCAGCAGCTTAGAATCTGCGGGAGCGCAGTACTTC. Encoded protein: CASSLESAGAQYF.

Here the CDR3 reads CASNPTGEHRFGYTF. DNA for the CDR3: TGTGCCAGCAATCCGACAGGGGAGCATAGATTTGGCTACACCTTC. The gene calls are TRBV6-4 and TRBJ1-2; 8 nucleotides align to TRBD1. V gave up 7 bases and J gave up 7 bases; unmatched junction bases: 14. The CDR3 extends over 15 amino acids. The germline gives CDR1 MRHNA, CDR2 SNTAGT.

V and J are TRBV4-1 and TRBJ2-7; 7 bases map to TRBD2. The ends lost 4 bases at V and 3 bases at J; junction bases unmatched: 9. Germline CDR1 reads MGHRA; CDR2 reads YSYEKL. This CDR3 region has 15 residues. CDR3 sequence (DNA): TGCGCCAGCAGCCCCGGTGGGAGGGACCGCTACGAGCAGTACTTC. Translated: CASSPGGRDRYEQYF.